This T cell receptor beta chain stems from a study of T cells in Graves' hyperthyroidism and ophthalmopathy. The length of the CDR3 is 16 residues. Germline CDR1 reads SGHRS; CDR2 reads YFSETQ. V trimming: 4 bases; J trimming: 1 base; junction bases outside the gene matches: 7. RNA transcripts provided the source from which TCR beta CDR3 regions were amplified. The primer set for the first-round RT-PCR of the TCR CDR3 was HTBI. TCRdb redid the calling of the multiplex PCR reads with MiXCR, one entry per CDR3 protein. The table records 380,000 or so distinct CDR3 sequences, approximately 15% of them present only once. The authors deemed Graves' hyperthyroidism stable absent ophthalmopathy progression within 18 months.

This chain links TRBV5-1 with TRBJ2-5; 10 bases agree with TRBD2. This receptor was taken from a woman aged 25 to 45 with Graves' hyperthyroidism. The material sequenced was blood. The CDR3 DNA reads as TGCGCCAGCAGCCCCTTAGCGGGAGGCGGCCAAGAGACCCAGTACTTC. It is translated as CASSPLAGGGQETQYF.